Below, 21 T cell receptor beta chains from the same sample are listed, as sequenced in a study of cytotoxic CD8 clonotypes in ibrutinib-treated CLL. TCRdb's copy holds only in-frame clones and misses some; the assay was immunoSEQ multiplex PCR. The table includes tens of thousands of clones, around 68% detected once. The starting material was PBMCs, obtained after 12 months of ibrutinib treatment. These receptors were obtained from a human donor with chronic lymphocytic leukemia.

V usage is TRBV2 and J usage is TRBJ1-4; D may be TRBD1 (6 bases). The CDR3 is 14 residues long. Trimming left V 4 bases short and J 5 bases short, with 11 bases between. Germline CDR1 and CDR2: SNHLY and FYNNEI. CDR3 DNA sequence: TGTGCCAGCAGTGTAGACAGGTTGAATGAAAAACTGTTTTTT. It codes for CASSVDRLNEKLFF.

This clone was seen only a few times. This chain connects TRBV5-8 to TRBJ1-2; D not resolved. The V end lost 4 bases, the J end lost 0 bases, and 19 bases lay between the germline ends. Germline CDR1 reads SGHTS; CDR2 reads YDEGEE. The CDR3 is 17 amino acids. The CDR3 sequence: CASSMTESGPPNYGYTF. The CDR3 nucleotides are TGTGCCAGCAGCATGACCGAGAGTGGACCCCCTAACTATGGCTACACCTTC.

This clone was found once. The chain couples TRBV9 to TRBJ2-5, with D perhaps TRBD2 (6 bases). Trimming took off 0 bases at V and 4 bases at J, with 13 bases between the two ends. Germline loops: CDR1 SGDLS, CDR2 YYNGEE. The length of the CDR3 is 15 residues. Here the CDR3 DNA reads TGTGCCAGCAGCGTAGAGTTGGGAGCGGGAGAGACCCAGTACTTC. It specifies CASSVELGAGETQYF.

The chain has TRBV5-1 and TRBJ2-1; 7 bases are a match to TRBD2. The CDR3 length is 15 residues. V lost 4 bases to trimming and J lost 4 bases; unmatched junction nucleotides: 8. Germline V gene sequence: CDR1 SGHRS, CDR2 YFSETQ. CDR3 sequence reads: CASSGSGFRYNEQFF. CDR3 nucleotides: TGCGCCAGCAGCGGTAGCGGGTTTCGGTACAATGAGCAGTTCTTC.

The rearrangement uses TRBV28 and TRBJ1-1; D is unclear. Trimming cost V 8 bases and J 2 bases, with 6 bases left between them. The CDR3 sequence is 11 residues long. The germline V gene encodes CDR1 MDHEN and CDR2 SYDVKM. Here the CDR3 reads CASGRNTEAFF. For the CDR3, the DNA is TGTGCCAGCGGCCGTAACACTGAAGCTTTCTTT.

This chain links TRBV19 with TRBJ1-4; tentative D call: TRBD1 (6 bases). CDR1 LNHDA and CDR2 SQIVND come from the germline V gene (reference sequence). This CDR3 is built from 16 residues. V lost 0 bases and J lost 3, with 11 bases in between. The CDR3 loop reads CASSIDPRTANEKLFF. CDR3 DNA sequence: TGTGCCAGTAGTATAGATCCCCGGACAGCTAATGAAAAACTGTTTTTT.

V gene TRBV10-1 combines with J gene TRBJ1-4; TRBD1 aligns across 8 bases. This CDR3 contains 15 residues. Germline assignment: CDR1 WNHNN and CDR2 SYGVQD (reference sequence). V shed 8 bases, J shed 8 bases, and the junction held 13 bases outside the gene matches. The CDR3 loop reads CASFSRTGLGEKLFF. DNA of the CDR3: TGCGCCAGCTTCTCTAGGACAGGGTTGGGGGAAAAACTGTTTTTT.

This clone has a handful of counts. The rearrangement uses TRBV5-4 and TRBJ1-5; TRBD1 is a possible D gene (5 bases). The CDR3 loop spans 15 amino acids. V was clipped by 1 base and J by 5 bases, with 13 bases between them. The germline CDR1 and CDR2 sequences are SGHNT and YYREEE (reference sequence). The CDR3 DNA is TGTGCCAGCAGCTTGAATTTGGGGGAGCATCAGCCCCAGCATTTT. Encoded protein: CASSLNLGEHQPQHF. Variable domain in full (rest from reference TRBV5-4 and TRBJ1-5): ETGVTQSPTHLIKTRGQQVTLRCSSQSGHNTVSWYQQALGQGPQFIFQYYREEENGRGNFPPRFSGLQFPNYSSELNVNALELDDSALYLCASSLNLGEHQPQHFGDGTRLSIL.

This clone has only a few counts. This chain links TRBV7-9 with TRBJ1-1; 7 bases agree with TRBD1. With 1 base clipped from V and 1 base from J, the junction kept 0 bases outside the gene matches. Germline lookup yields CDR1 SEHNR and CDR2 FQNEAQ (reference sequence). The CDR3 runs 14 residues. The CDR3 protein is CASSLGTGNTEAFF. The CDR3 bases are TGTGCCAGCAGCTTAGGGACAGGGAACACTGAAGCTTTCTTT.

The chain recombines TRBV7-3 with TRBJ2-1; TRBD2 aligns across 10 bases. Germline CDR1 is SGHTA and CDR2 is FQGTGA. The length of the CDR3 is 16 residues. The ends lost 2 bases at V and 4 bases at J; junction bases unmatched: 5. CDR3 sequence: CASSLDPSGGYNEQFF. The CDR3 nucleotides read TGTGCCAGCAGCTTAGACCCTAGCGGGGGTTACAATGAGCAGTTCTTC.

The chain employs TRBV19 and TRBJ2-7, with D possibly TRBD2 on 6 matching bases. The CDR3 has 16 amino acids. V was pared by 9 bases and J by 4 bases, with 25 bases between. Germline lookup yields CDR1 LNHDA and CDR2 SQIVND (reference sequence). The CDR3 nucleotides are TGTGCCAGCAAATATAAAAGGGCCAGGGAGGAGTACGAGCAGTACTTC. Translated, it gives CASKYKRAREEYEQYF.

This clone has more than one count but fewer than ten. The chain links TRBV11-2 to TRBJ1-5; perhaps TRBD1 as D (5 bases). V was pared by 3 bases and J by 10 bases, with 19 bases between. The CDR3 loop spans 15 amino acids. Germline CDR1 reads SGHAT; CDR2 reads FQNNGV. CDR3 sequence (DNA): TGTGCCAGCAGCTTGCAGGTCGGGGGAGCGAAACCCCAGCATTTT. Translated: CASSLQVGGAKPQHF.

This clone was counted a few times. The chain uses TRBV18 and TRBJ1-2; TRBD1 matches at 8 bases. The V and J ends lost 5 bases and 1 base, in that order; junction bases with no gene match: 9. The CDR3 covers 16 residues. Germline CDR1 is KGHSH and CDR2 is LQKENI. The CDR3 nucleotides read TGTGCCAGCTCATCGTCCGACAGGGGCGTTAACTATGGCTACACCTTC. Translation gives CASSSSDRGVNYGYTF.

The count of this clone is one. The chain links TRBV19 to TRBJ2-7; D uncertain. CDR3 length: 15 amino acids. Germline V gene sequence: CDR1 LNHDA, CDR2 SQIVND (reference sequence). Trimming cost V 3 bases and J 5 bases, with 17 bases left between them. In DNA form, the CDR3 reads TGTGCCAGTAGTATTGATAAGGGCCTTATGGACGAGCAGTACTTC. This sequence encodes CASSIDKGLMDEQYF. The full variable domain, its missing parts supplied by reference TRBV19 and TRBJ2-7, is DGGITQSPKYLFRKEGQNVTLSCEQNLNHDAMYWYRQDPGQGLRLIYYSQIVNDFQKGDIAEGYSVSREKKESFPLTVTSAQKNPTAFYLCASSIDKGLMDEQYFGPGTRLTVT.

This clone has more than one count but fewer than ten. The chain uses TRBV27 and TRBJ2-6; D is undetermined. V was shortened by 5 bases and J by 4 bases, with 12 bases between the two germline ends. Germline V gives CDR1 MNHEY, CDR2 SMNVEV (reference sequence). The CDR3 covers 15 residues. CDR3 residues: CASSQWDSGANVLTF. In DNA form, the CDR3 reads TGTGCCAGCAGTCAATGGGATTCGGGGGCCAACGTCCTGACTTTC.

The chain uses TRBV7-2 and TRBJ1-2, with unresolved D. The CDR3 contains 13 residues. Germline CDR1 is SGHTA and CDR2 is FQGNSA. V gave up 5 bases and J gave up 4 bases, with 11 bases separating them. CDR3 in amino acids: CASSPGVGYGYTF. The CDR3 nucleotides read TGTGCCAGCAGCCCCGGAGTGGGCTATGGCTACACCTTC. The whole variable domain, filled in from reference TRBV7-2 and TRBJ1-2, reads GAGVSQSPSNKVTEKGKDVELRCDPISGHTALYWYRQSLGQGLEFLIYFQGNSAPDKSGLPSDRFSAERTGGSVSTLTIQRTQQEDSAVYLCASSPGVGYGYTFGSGTRLTVV.

The chain couples TRBV7-3 to TRBJ2-5; D assignment may be TRBD1 or TRBD2 (5 bases each). The V and J ends lost 5 bases and 5 bases respectively, with 12 bases between them. The length of the CDR3 is 13 residues. Germline V gene lookup returns CDR1 SGHTA and CDR2 FQGTGA. CDR3 sequence reads: CASSAEGFETQYF. The CDR3 bases are TGTGCCAGCAGCGCAGAGGGGTTCGAGACCCAGTACTTC.

J is TRBJ1-2 and V is TRBV6-5, with unresolved D. V was shortened by 5 bases and J by 4 bases, with 14 bases between the two germline ends. Germline V gives CDR1 MNHEY, CDR2 SVGAGI. The CDR3 runs 14 residues. For the CDR3, the DNA is TGTGCCAGCAGTAGTAGAGGGCTTAGCTATGGCTACACCTTC. The encoded protein is CASSSRGLSYGYTF.

This chain links TRBV10-2 with TRBJ1-2, with D perhaps TRBD1 (6 bases). Germline V CDR1 and CDR2: WSHSY, SAAADI. The CDR3 sequence is 13 residues long. V was trimmed by 5 bases and J by 3 bases, leaving 10 bases between them. The CDR3 DNA is TGCGCCAGCAGTACAGGGTCAGACTATGGCTACACCTTC. The encoded protein is CASSTGSDYGYTF.

In this sample, this clone turned up a few times. V usage is TRBV19 and J usage is TRBJ1-5, with 7 positions matching TRBD1. Germline CDR1 reads LNHDA; CDR2 reads SQIVND (reference sequence). CDR3 size: 17 residues. V lost 6 bases, J lost 0 bases, and 11 bases stayed unmatched. CDR3 in amino acids: CASSQPRDRFSNQPQHF. In nucleotides, the CDR3 is TGTGCCAGTAGCCAACCGCGGGACAGATTTAGCAATCAGCCCCAGCATTTT.

The V gene is TRBV5-1, the J gene TRBJ1-1, with 9 bases matching TRBD1. The CDR3 is made up of 14 amino acids. CDR1 SGHRS and CDR2 YFSETQ come from the germline V gene. Trimming cost V 4 bases and J 5 bases; bases outside gene matches: 6. CDR3 protein: CASSPRTGDTEAFF. The CDR3 DNA sequence: TGCGCCAGCAGCCCTAGGACAGGGGATACTGAAGCTTTCTTT.